Reported below is one TCR beta chain. Antigen: not known. The method was immunoSEQ multiplex PCR; TCRdb's version includes in-frame clones alone and lacks a portion of them. The table lists about 22,000 clones, 85% to 90% of them singletons. The sample belongs to a study of chemoradiotherapy in HPV16-positive cancers. Findings of the study overall: Candidate HPV-specific clones and E7-related TCR motifs grew in tumor during treatment. For HPV16-positive patients, expanding HPV-responsive T cells associated with longer recurrence-free survival.

Over chemoradiotherapy, repertoires were sampled more than once. CDR1 and CDR2 (germline): SNHLY, FYNNEI. The CDR3 loop spans 14 amino acids. V was pared by 1 base and J by 6 bases, with 10 bases between. This clonotype originated in a human donor with HPV-associated anogenital cancer. Sequencing used blood, obtained from a patient who underwent chemoradiotherapy. J is TRBJ1-5 and V is TRBV2; D remains ambiguous. CDR3 bases: TGTGCCAGCAGTGAAGTACGGGTCCCTCAGCCCCAGCATTTT. It codes for CASSEVRVPQPQHF. Full variable domain (outside the CDR3, taken from reference TRBV2 and TRBJ1-5): EPEVTQTPSHQVTQMGQEVILRCVPISNHLYFYWYRQILGQKVEFLVSFYNNEISEKSEIFDDQFSVERPDGSNFTLKIRSTKLEDSAMYFCASSEVRVPQPQHFGDGTRLSIL.